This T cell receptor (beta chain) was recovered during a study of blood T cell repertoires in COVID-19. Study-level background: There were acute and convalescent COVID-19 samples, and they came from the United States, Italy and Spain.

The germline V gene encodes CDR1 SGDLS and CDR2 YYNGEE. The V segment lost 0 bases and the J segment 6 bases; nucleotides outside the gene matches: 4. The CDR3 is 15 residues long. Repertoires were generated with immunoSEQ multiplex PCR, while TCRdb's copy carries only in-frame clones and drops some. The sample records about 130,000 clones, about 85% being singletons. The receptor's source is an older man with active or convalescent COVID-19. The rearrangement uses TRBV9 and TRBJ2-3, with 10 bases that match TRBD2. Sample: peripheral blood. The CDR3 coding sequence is TGTGCCAGCAGCGTAGATGGTAGCGGGAGGGATACGCAGTATTTT. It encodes CASSVDGSGRDTQYF.